Sequencing of this T cell receptor beta chain was carried out in a study of chemoradiotherapy in HPV16-positive cancers. Broader study findings: Candidate HPV-specific clones and E7-related TCR motifs grew in tumor during treatment. For HPV16-positive patients, expanding HPV-responsive T cells associated with longer recurrence-free survival. Functional assays defining HPV-specific T cells used only a couple of HPV16-positive patients.

Per germline, CDR1 SNHLY and CDR2 FYNNEI. The germline V and J ends were trimmed by 6 bases and 5 bases, with 14 bases remaining between them. The CDR3 is made up of 15 amino acids. A remark on this clone: As yet, its antigen is unknown.

Samples were taken several times over chemoradiotherapy. Sequencing was performed with immunoSEQ multiplex PCR; in TCRdb, only in-frame clones are kept and a portion is missing. The sample records approximately 5,400 clones, roughly four fifths being singletons. This rearrangement joins TRBV2 to TRBJ2-6; D may match TRBD1 or TRBD2 (5 bases each). The source is a human donor with HPV-associated anogenital cancer. Sampling was done from a patient who underwent chemoradiotherapy. CDR3 nucleotide sequence: TGTGCCAGCAGCGAACGCAGGGACCGGGCCAACGTCCTGACTTTC. Translating it yields CASSERRDRANVLTF.